This T cell receptor (beta chain) was identified in a study of cytomegalovirus exposure and HLA in healthy donors. The germline gives CDR1 MNHNY, CDR2 SVGAGI (reference sequence). The V end was cut by 6 bases, the J end by 3 bases, with 8 bases between. This CDR3 spans 12 amino acids. The donors were members of the approximately 120-subject validation cohort (separate from the approximately 670-subject first cohort). Using immunoSEQ multiplex PCR, the repertoire was profiled, and TCRdb retains in-frame clones only, with some absent. The sample carries approximately 130,000 clones, about 90% recorded once.

The material sequenced was PBMCs. The rearrangement links TRBV6-6 to TRBJ1-2; D might be TRBD1 (5 bases). This receptor was identified in a woman younger than 35 in good health and CMV-seronegative. This CDR3 reads CASSTGDYGYTF. As DNA, the CDR3 is TGTGCCAGCAGCACAGGAGACTATGGCTACACCTTC.